Following are 5 T cell receptor beta chains from one sample sequenced in a study of T cell changes during pregnancy in multiple sclerosis. Assay: immunoSEQ multiplex PCR; the TCRdb copy retains only in-frame clones and omits some. The table records 50,000 to 70,000 clones, roughly 90% of them present only once. This specimen consisted of CD8+ T cells from peripheral blood mononuclear cells, obtained before pregnancy. These receptors were taken from a female donor with multiple sclerosis, enrolled in a pregnancy study.

The V call is TRBV6-6, the J call TRBJ1-1; D is unresolved. CDR3 size: 11 residues. CDR1 and CDR2 (germline): MNHNY, SVGAGI (reference sequence). The V end lost 7 bases, the J end lost 7 bases, and 10 bases lay between the germline ends. CDR3 protein: CASIVRNEAFF. The CDR3 DNA sequence: TGTGCCAGCATCGTCAGGAATGAAGCTTTCTTT.

The chain recombines TRBV5-3 with TRBJ1-1; 8 nucleotides agree with TRBD1. TRBV5-3 belongs to the ORF category, with a function that is uncertain. The CDR3 spans 14 residues. The V gene end was trimmed by 3 bases and the J gene end by 6 bases; junction bases not matched to a gene: 7. The CDR3 nucleotides read TGTGCCAGAAGCTACAGACAGGACAGGGCTGAAGCTTTCTTT. Its protein is CARSYRQDRAEAFF.

This clone was seen once. CDR3 sequence reads: CASSTQDREVTEQFF. CDR3 nucleotide sequence: TGTGCCAGCAGCACTCAGGACAGGGAGGTTACTGAGCAGTTCTTC. The chain joins TRBV13 to TRBJ2-1, with TRBD1 matching 8 bases. Per germline, CDR1 PRHDT and CDR2 FYEKMQ (reference sequence). Trimming cost V 5 bases and J 9 bases; bases outside gene matches: 12. CDR3 size: 15 residues.

The chain recombines TRBV2 with TRBJ2-3; tentative D call: TRBD1 (5 bases). Deletions cut 4 bases from V and 0 bases from J, with 17 bases between. In germline, CDR1 is SNHLY, CDR2 FYNNEI. The CDR3 spans 17 residues. CDR3 in DNA: TGTGCCAGCAGTGGCCCTAGGACATCACTAAGCACAGATACGCAGTATTTT. Translation: CASSGPRTSLSTDTQYF.

This clone was detected only a few times. The CDR3 DNA reads as TGTGCCAGCAGCTTAATTGGACAGGGCTACGAGCAGTACTTC. It codes for CASSLIGQGYEQYF. The V gene is TRBV7-9, the J gene TRBJ2-7; 8 bases map to TRBD1. Germline lookup yields CDR1 SEHNR and CDR2 FQNEAQ (reference sequence). After removal of 2 bases from V and 3 bases from J, the junction contained 3 bases not matched to a gene. The CDR3 consists of 14 residues.